One sample yielded the 19 T cell receptor beta chains listed below, sequenced in a study of T cells in Graves' hyperthyroidism and ophthalmopathy. There were TCR beta CDR3 regions amplified from RNA transcripts. HTBI primers were the set used in a first-round RT-PCR of the TCR CDR3. A single record per CDR3 protein comes from TCRdb applying MiXCR to the multiplex PCR reads. The table has about 510,000 distinct CDR3 sequences, 13% to 15% seen once; the top ten hold approximately 14%. The sample was blood. Receptors were obtained from a woman in her 40s with Graves' hyperthyroidism.

This clonotype was recorded a few times. Germline is not matched at one junction end, which may reflect a read error. The chain uses TRBV7-2 and TRBJ1-4; TRBD1 matches at 7 bases. Germline V CDR1 and CDR2: SGHTA, FQGNSA. CDR3 length equals 14 residues. DNA of the CDR3: TGTGCCAGCAGCCCGACAGGGACTAATAAAAAACTGTTTTTT. Protein sequence: CASSPTGTNKKLFF. Together with reference TRBV7-2 and TRBJ1-4, the CDR3 gives the full variable domain: GAGVSQSPSNKVTEKGKDVELRCDPISGHTALYWYRQSLGQGLEFLIYFQGNSAPDKSGLPSDRFSAERTGGSVSTLTIQRTQQEDSAVYLCASSPTGTNKKLFFGSGTQLSVL.

This clonotype was picked up many times. This chain uses TRBV20-1 with TRBJ2-3; 8 bases are a match to TRBD2. V lost 6 bases and J lost 4; bases outside the gene matches: 9. CDR1 is DFQATT, CDR2 SNEGSKA, per germline (reference sequence). CDR3 length: 14 residues. In DNA form, the CDR3 reads TGCAGTGCCTTAGAGCGGGAGCGGCCAGATACGCAGTATTTT. Translation gives CSALERERPDTQYF.

This clonotype was observed many times. This rearrangement joins TRBV28 to TRBJ1-2; D remains ambiguous. The V gene lost 6 bases and the J gene lost 4 bases, with 9 bases spanning the gap. This CDR3 is built from 12 residues. The V gene's germline CDR1 is MDHEN and CDR2 SYDVKM. The CDR3 region is CASSRNFYGYTF. The CDR3, as DNA: TGTGCCAGCAGCCGGAACTTCTATGGCTACACCTTC.

J is TRBJ1-2 and V is TRBV30; 9 nucleotides match TRBD1. Germline CDR1 is GTSNPN and CDR2 is SVGIG (reference sequence). V shed 0 bases, J shed 7 bases, and the junction held 6 bases outside the gene matches. The CDR3 is 14 residues long. CDR3 bases: TGTGCCTGGAGTGTACAGGGGGCAGTGAGTGGCTACACCTTC. This sequence encodes CAWSVQGAVSGYTF.

The chain carries TRBV28 and TRBJ2-7; unclear D gene. The V gene's germline CDR1 is MDHEN and CDR2 SYDVKM. There are 11 residues in the CDR3. The germline V and J ends were trimmed by 3 bases and 9 bases, with 9 bases remaining between them. The CDR3 DNA follows: TGTGCCAGCAGTTTTGTGGACCGGCAGTACTTC. Protein sequence: CASSFVDRQYF.

The J gene is TRBJ2-3, the V gene TRBV18, with D tentatively TRBD1 (5 bases). This CDR3 is built from 16 residues. Between the trimmed V and J ends, which lost 1 base and 2 bases, there was a span of 13 bases. Germline loops: CDR1 KGHSH, CDR2 LQKENI. The CDR3 DNA follows: TGTGCCAGCTCACCACTATTCTCGGACAACACAGATACGCAGTATTTT. Residues: CASSPLFSDNTDTQYF.

This clonotype was counted many times. The V gene is TRBV28, the J gene TRBJ2-7; D is undetermined. This CDR3 is built from 13 residues. CDR1 and CDR2 from the germline V gene are MDHEN and SYDVKM. Trimming removed 5 bases from V and 6 bases from J, with 14 bases in between. CDR3 in amino acids: CASSPRRSGEQYF. DNA for the CDR3: TGTGCCAGCAGTCCCAGGCGGTCTGGCGAGCAGTACTTC.

This clonotype was counted a few times. The chain has TRBV5-6 and TRBJ2-7; 10 bases line up with TRBD1. This CDR3 is built from 15 residues. The germline V gene has CDR1 SGHDT and CDR2 YYEEEE. Losses at the gene ends were 5 bases for V and 5 bases for J; bases not matched to a gene: 10. The CDR3 region has the DNA TGTGCCAGCAGGGGACGGGACAGGGGTTTCCACGAGCAGTACTTC. This gives the protein CASRGRDRGFHEQYF.

A few counts support this clonotype. The rearrangement joins TRBV12-3 or TRBV12-4 to TRBJ2-4; TRBD2 matches 12 bases. The CDR3 sequence is 14 residues long. V dropped 10 bases and J dropped 3; count of bases not matched to a gene: 4. The DNA for the CDR3 is TGTGCCACCCAGACTAGCGGGGGCAAAAACATTCAGTACTTC. It translates to CATQTSGGKNIQYF.

This clonotype was seen a few times. This chain uses TRBV24-1 with TRBJ2-1; D not resolved. Germline CDR1 is KGHDR and CDR2 is SFDVKD. The V end was cut by 4 bases, the J end by 7 bases, with 4 bases between. This CDR3 spans 11 amino acids. The CDR3 region has the DNA TGTGCCACCAGTGACTTAAATGAGCAGTTCTTC. It yields the protein CATSDLNEQFF.

This clonotype was recorded many times. The chain links TRBV3-1 to TRBJ1-2; no clear D. The CDR3 covers 13 residues. Germline CDR1 is LGHDT and CDR2 is YNNKEL (reference sequence). The V gene lost 6 bases and the J gene lost 4 bases, with 12 bases spanning the gap. The CDR3 coding sequence is TGTGCCAGCAGTCCGGACGGAGTCTATGGCTACACCTTC. It codes for CASSPDGVYGYTF.

A remark on this clonotype: An end of the junction does not agree with germline; a read error may underlie this. The chain has TRBV7-6 and TRBJ1-1; no firm D call. CDR3 size: 11 residues. Germline V gene sequence: CDR1 SGHVS, CDR2 FNYEAQ. As DNA, the CDR3 is TGTGCCAGCAGCTCAAACACTGAAGCTTACTTT. Amino acids: CASSSNTEAYF.

This clonotype was observed a few times. This rearrangement joins TRBV5-1 to TRBJ2-1; perhaps TRBD2 as D (6 bases). The CDR3 loop spans 13 amino acids. Trimming pared 5 bases from V and 8 bases from J, leaving 14 bases between. Germline V gene sequence: CDR1 SGHRS, CDR2 YFSETQ. CDR3 loop: CASSDGSQDEQFF. The CDR3 nucleotides read TGCGCCAGCAGTGACGGGAGTCAAGATGAGCAGTTCTTC.

This clonotype was seen more than once but under ten times. This chain joins TRBV2 and TRBJ2-3, with D possibly being TRBD1 (5 bases). The V and J ends lost 3 bases and 14 bases respectively, with 15 bases between them. The CDR3 is 12 residues long. The germline V gene has CDR1 SNHLY and CDR2 FYNNEI. The CDR3 sequence: CASSDGSRGLYF. Written as DNA, the CDR3 is TGTGCCAGCAGTGATGGGTCTAGGGGTCTGTATTTT.

V usage is TRBV5-5 and J usage is TRBJ1-2, with TRBD1 as a possible D gene (6 bases). V lost 3 bases to trimming and J lost 7 bases, with 19 bases between them. The CDR3 has 15 residues. Germline-derived CDR1 and CDR2 are SGHKS and YYEKEE (reference sequence). The CDR3 protein is CASSYQGHLGGGYTF. The CDR3, as DNA: TGTGCCAGCAGCTACCAGGGACACCTAGGCGGTGGCTACACCTTC.

This clonotype was observed a handful of times. The rearrangement joins TRBV14 to TRBJ2-1, with 7 bases matching TRBD1. This CDR3 contains 16 residues. Germline V CDR1 and CDR2: SGHDN, FVKESK. Trimming removed 5 bases from V and 7 bases from J; junction bases left unmatched: 14. This chain's CDR3 is CASSLQQGLTTNEQFF. As DNA, the CDR3 is TGTGCCAGCAGCTTACAACAGGGGCTCACGACGAATGAGCAGTTCTTC.

This clonotype was observed many times. The V call is TRBV28, the J call TRBJ1-1; D not resolved. V was cut by 6 bases and J by 3 bases, with 5 bases left in between. CDR3 size: 11 residues. The germline V gene has CDR1 MDHEN and CDR2 SYDVKM. In DNA, the CDR3 is TGTGCCAGCAGATGGGACACTGAAGCTTTCTTT. Protein sequence: CASRWDTEAFF.

Notes on this clonotype: A much larger clone lies a single base off, so this may be a read error. The V gene is TRBV3-1, the J gene TRBJ1-2; tentatively, D is TRBD1 (6 bases). CDR1 is LGHDT, CDR2 YNNKEL, per germline (reference sequence). The length of the CDR3 is 15 residues. The CDR3 sequence: CPSSQAGGAGYGYTF. As DNA, the CDR3 is TGTCCCAGCAGCCAAGCGGGGGGCGCAGGGTATGGCTACACCTTC.

This clonotype has just a few counts. The chain is built from TRBV2 and TRBJ2-1; D is unresolved. V lost 4 bases to trimming and J lost 9 bases, with 4 bases between them. The germline V gene encodes CDR1 SNHLY and CDR2 FYNNEI. The length of the CDR3 is 10 residues. The CDR3 DNA sequence: TGTGCCAGCAGTGCTAGTGAGCAGTTCTTC. It codes for CASSASEQFF.